This T cell receptor beta chain came from a study of shared clonotypes between healthy human individuals. This CDR3 has 15 residues. J gave up 3 bases and V 2 bases, and 3 bases lay outside the gene matches. The germline V gene has CDR1 MDHEN and CDR2 SYDVKM. Here immunoSEQ multiplex PCR was the method, and the copy in TCRdb shows in-frame clones only, minus some. The repertoire holds some 1.4 million clones, with over 95% as singletons. This clone was observed a single time. The clonotype comes from a man aged 25 to 40 in good health. The chain has TRBV28 and TRBJ1-5; 8 nucleotides match TRBD1. The sample was naive CD4+ T cells sorted from blood. The sample's subset: CD45RA+ positively selected. CDR3 DNA sequence: TGTGCCAGCAGTTTAGGACAGGGACTCAATCAGCCCCAGCATTTT. It yields the protein CASSLGQGLNQPQHF.